Presented here are 29 T cell receptor beta chains from one specimen sequenced in a study of regulatory T cells in long-lasting Graves disease. The authors built TCR beta libraries using iRepertoire HTBI primers and Arm-PCR of CDR3 regions. MiXCR, run by TCRdb on the multiplex PCR reads, gives a single entry per CDR3 protein. The data hold approximately 470,000 distinct CDR3 sequences, with about a sixth observed a single time. The time point: newly diagnosed GD, antithyroid drugs for less than 3 months. Generation of the TCR library employed RNA extracted from PBMCs. These data were also reused for a study on T cells in Graves' hyperthyroidism and ophthalmopathy.

The input for sequencing was peripheral blood mononuclear cells (PBMCs), taken at new diagnosis, from a patient treated with antithyroid drugs. The receptors stem from a man aged 35 to 55 with Graves disease.

The chain links TRBV20-1 to TRBJ1-5; 9 bases align to TRBD1. Germline V gives CDR1 DFQATT, CDR2 SNEGSKA (reference sequence). The CDR3 covers 15 residues. With 2 bases clipped from V and 5 bases from J, the junction kept 7 bases outside the gene matches. CDR3 nucleotide sequence: TGCAGTGCTAGATCAAGGGACAGGGACGATCAGCCCCAGCATTTT. It codes for CSARSRDRDDQPQHF.

The chain carries TRBV30 and TRBJ1-4; no firm D call. The V end was cut by 0 bases, the J end by 5 bases, with 10 bases between. Germline V gives CDR1 GTSNPN, CDR2 SVGIG (reference sequence). The CDR3 runs to 14 residues. As DNA, the CDR3 is TGTGCCTGGAGTGTAAGGCGAGGGAATGAAAAACTGTTTTTT. Translated: CAWSVRRGNEKLFF.

This clonotype showed up just a few times. The CDR3 region has the DNA TGTGCTAGTGGTTTTCTTTTTCACAATGAGCAGTTCTTC. Protein: CASGFLFHNEQFF. This chain links TRBV12-5 with TRBJ2-1; D is uncertain. Germline CDR1 is LGHNT and CDR2 is FRNRAP. Trimming pared 3 bases from V and 5 bases from J, leaving 8 bases between. The CDR3 loop spans 13 amino acids.

This clonotype came up many times. The chain joins TRBV20-1 to TRBJ1-5; D is perhaps TRBD1 (5 bases). The V and J ends lost 6 bases and 2 bases respectively, with 14 bases between them. The CDR3 extends over 14 amino acids. The V gene's germline CDR1 is DFQATT and CDR2 SNEGSKA (reference sequence). DNA for the CDR3: TGCAGTGCCAGCAGGGAGTTCGGCAATCAGCCCCAGCATTTT. Translating it yields CSASREFGNQPQHF.

This clonotype was counted many times. The chain employs TRBV27 and TRBJ2-1, with 7 bases matching TRBD2. From germline, CDR1 is MNHEY and CDR2 SMNVEV (reference sequence). Trimming removed 3 bases from V and 1 base from J; junction bases left unmatched: 3. This CDR3 has 15 residues. The CDR3 loop reads CASSFGGSSYNEQFF. The CDR3 nucleotides read TGTGCCAGCAGTTTTGGCGGGAGTTCCTACAATGAGCAGTTCTTC.

The V call is TRBV18, the J call TRBJ2-5, with D possibly matching TRBD2 (5 bases). V lost 3 bases to trimming and J lost 1 base, with 21 bases between them. CDR1 KGHSH and CDR2 LQKENI come from the germline V gene. This CDR3 is built from 18 residues. The CDR3 DNA reads TGTGCCAGCTCACCTAAAGCTTCCGGAGGCCGGATCCAAGAGACCCAGTACTTC. This codes for CASSPKASGGRIQETQYF.

This clonotype showed up just a few times. The genes are TRBV29-1 and TRBJ2-7, with D hard to call. Trimming took off 4 bases at V and 3 bases at J, with 10 bases between the two ends. Germline V gene data show CDR1 as SQVTM and CDR2 as ANQGSEA. This CDR3 is 12 amino acids long. The CDR3 region has the DNA TGCAGCGTTGCCCTAGATTACTACGAGCAGTACTTC. Translation gives CSVALDYYEQYF.

The gene calls are TRBV28 and TRBJ2-5; D ambiguous. The germline V gene has CDR1 MDHEN and CDR2 SYDVKM. The CDR3 length is 12 residues. Trimming left V 8 bases short and J 5 bases short, with 12 bases between. This CDR3 is CASQRGRETQYF. In DNA form, the CDR3 reads TGTGCCAGCCAACGAGGCCGCGAGACCCAGTACTTC. Looking up the rest from reference TRBV28 and TRBJ2-5 gives the full variable domain: DVKVTQSSRYLVKRTGEKVFLECVQDMDHENMFWYRQDPGLGLRLIYFSYDVKMKEKGDIPEGYSVSREKKERFSLILESASTNQTSMYLCASQRGRETQYFGPGTRLLVL.

The table lists this clonotype with many counts. The chain uses TRBV7-9 and TRBJ2-1; 7 bases align to TRBD1. The better agreement between TRBJ2-5 and the DNA end casts doubt on the J call. This CDR3 comprises 17 residues. Germline CDR1 reads SEHNR; CDR2 reads FQNEAQ (reference sequence). The DNA for the CDR3 is TGTGCCAGCAGCTCTCCCCGGGACAGCAAAGGGATAGAGACCCAGTACTTC. Protein sequence: CASSSPRDSKGIETQYF.

This clonotype was counted between two and nine times. This sequence joins TRBV12-3 or TRBV12-4 and TRBJ2-1; 8 bases fit TRBD2. There are 15 residues in the CDR3. V lost 5 bases to trimming and J lost 1 base; unmatched junction nucleotides: 4. In DNA form, the CDR3 reads TGTGCCAGCAGTATGGCGGGAGGTTCCTACAATGAGCAGTTCTTC. As protein: CASSMAGGSYNEQFF.

This clonotype was seen many times. Relative to the germline gene, one junction end is altered; a read error may explain this. The chain combines TRBV5-1 with TRBJ2-3; D call uncertain. The CDR3 has 14 amino acids. Germline CDR1 and CDR2: SGHRS and YFSETQ. The CDR3 DNA sequence: TGTGCCAGCAGCCCCGGGTTTGGCACAGATACGCAGTATTTT. Translating gives CASSPGFGTDTQYF. Supplemented by reference TRBV5-1 and TRBJ2-3, the full variable domain reads KAGVTQTPRYLIKTRGQQVTLSCSPISGHRSVSWYQQTPGQGLQFLFEYFSETQRNKGNFPGRFSGRQFSNSRSEMNVSTLELGDSALYLCASSPGFGTDTQYFGPGTRLTVL.

Many counts were recorded for this clonotype. V gene TRBV5-5 combines with J gene TRBJ2-5; the match to TRBD2 covers 7 bases. Germline values: CDR1 SGHKS, CDR2 YYEKEE (reference sequence). The CDR3 spans 14 residues. J lost 5 bases, V lost 0 bases, and 4 bases had no gene match. CDR3 bases: TGTGCCAGCAGCTTGGGTACTAGCGATGAGACCCAGTACTTC. Its translation: CASSLGTSDETQYF.

This clonotype was seen at least ten times. The V and J genes are TRBV2 and TRBJ1-4; 9 positions match TRBD1. This CDR3 has 14 residues. J was trimmed by 4 bases and V by 6 bases; bases with no gene match: 3. CDR1 SNHLY and CDR2 FYNNEI come from the germline V gene. The CDR3 region is CASRMDRGNEKLFF. Here the CDR3 DNA reads TGTGCCAGCAGGATGGACAGGGGTAATGAAAAACTGTTTTTT. The variable domain in full, completed from reference TRBV2 and TRBJ1-4, reads EPEVTQTPSHQVTQMGQEVILRCVPISNHLYFYWYRQILGQKVEFLVSFYNNEISEKSEIFDDQFSVERPDGSNFTLKIRSTKLEDSAMYFCASRMDRGNEKLFFGSGTQLSVL.

Many counts were recorded for this clonotype. The chain couples TRBV20-1 to TRBJ2-4; maybe TRBD2 (5 bases). V dropped 3 bases and J dropped 2 bases, with 11 bases sitting between them. The CDR3 spans 14 residues. CDR1 is DFQATT, CDR2 SNEGSKA, per germline (reference sequence). The CDR3 here is CSASGMLTKNIQYF. The CDR3, as DNA: TGCAGTGCTAGCGGGATGTTGACCAAAAACATTCAGTACTTC.

Remarks on this clonotype: A much larger clone sits a single nucleotide away, making a read error possible. The conserved phenylalanine or tryptophan normally closing the CDR3 is absent here, so this likely arose from a read error. The CDR3 here is CASSANRAYGYTL. The CDR3 nucleotides are TGTGCCAGCAGTGCGAACAGAGCTTATGGCTACACCCTC. The V call is TRBV2, the J call TRBJ1-2; D not certain. V lost 4 bases and J lost 5, with 11 bases in between. This CDR3 comprises 13 residues. CDR1 is SNHLY and CDR2 is FYNNEI in the germline V gene.

This chain uses TRBV5-6 with TRBJ1-5; 8 nucleotides match TRBD1. Germline-derived CDR1 and CDR2 are SGHDT and YYEEEE. The V and J ends lost 4 bases and 9 bases, in that order; junction bases with no gene match: 6. The CDR3 runs 13 residues. CDR3 bases: TGTGCCAGCAGCACTACACAGGGGGGGCCCCAGCATTTT. This encodes CASSTTQGGPQHF.

A note on this clonotype: The missing conserved phenylalanine or tryptophan at the end of this CDR3 makes a read error likely. The V and J genes are TRBV10-3 and TRBJ2-7; the D is unclear. The CDR3 totals 14 residues. Germline CDR1 ENHRY, CDR2 SYGVKD. V was shortened by 3 bases and J by 2 bases, with 11 bases between the two germline ends. In DNA, the CDR3 is TGTGCCATCAGTGAAGGGTACATCACCTACGAGCAGTACCTC. Translating gives CAISEGYITYEQYL.

This clonotype showed up just a few times. The V and J genes are TRBV20-1 and TRBJ2-3; 7 bases agree with TRBD2. The ends lost 1 base at V and 0 bases at J; junction bases unmatched: 10. From germline, CDR1 is DFQATT and CDR2 SNEGSKA (reference sequence). This CDR3 has 17 amino acids. CDR3 in DNA: TGCAGTGCTAGAGGGTACGGGAGGTACGAAAGCACAGATACGCAGTATTTT. Residues: CSARGYGRYESTDTQYF.

This clonotype was counted at least ten times. The chain couples TRBV28 to TRBJ2-7; D is ambiguous. The CDR3 is 12 amino acids. V lost 5 bases to trimming and J lost 5 bases, with 10 bases between them. Germline CDR1 and CDR2: MDHEN and SYDVKM. CDR3 in DNA: TGTGCCAGCAGTAGAGGAGACCACGAGCAGTACTTC. This translates into CASSRGDHEQYF.

This clonotype was observed many times. This rearrangement joins TRBV20-1 to TRBJ2-3; 9 positions agree with TRBD1. Germline V lookup: CDR1 DFQATT, CDR2 SNEGSKA (reference sequence). This CDR3 has 16 amino acids. The V and J ends lost 0 bases and 2 bases, in that order; junction bases with no gene match: 6. The DNA of the CDR3 is TGCAGTGCTAGAGATGTTGGGACAGGGTCCACAGATACGCAGTATTTT. The encoded protein is CSARDVGTGSTDTQYF.

This clonotype has ten or more counts. This rearrangement joins TRBV20-1 to TRBJ2-3, with unresolved D. The CDR3 is made up of 8 amino acids. Trimming shortened V by 1 base and J by 14 bases, and 4 bases separated the two germline ends. Germline values: CDR1 DFQATT, CDR2 SNEGSKA (reference sequence). The DNA for the CDR3 is TGCAGTGCTAGAGTCGTGTATTTT. The encoded protein is CSARVVYF.

This clonotype has a count of ten or more. This rearrangement joins TRBV5-1 to TRBJ2-7; D is ambiguous. Trimming took 4 bases from V and 3 from J, leaving 14 bases between them. The CDR3 consists of 14 residues. Germline loops: CDR1 SGHRS, CDR2 YFSETQ. The CDR3: CASSPDDIGYEQYF. The CDR3 DNA reads TGCGCCAGCAGCCCCGATGACATAGGCTACGAGCAGTACTTC.

This clonotype has at least ten counts. CDR3 sequence (DNA): TGTGCCAGCAGTGTCTACTACAATGAGCAGTTCTTC. Amino acid sequence: CASSVYYNEQFF. The chain is built from TRBV2 and TRBJ2-1; no reliable D call. Germline loops: CDR1 SNHLY, CDR2 FYNNEI. The CDR3 consists of 12 residues. Trimming left V 4 bases short and J 3 bases short, with 4 bases between.

This chain joins TRBV5-6 and TRBJ2-2, with no clear D. V lost 3 bases to trimming and J lost 7 bases, with 10 bases between them. The length of the CDR3 is 13 residues. From germline, CDR1 is SGHDT and CDR2 YYEEEE. Written as DNA, the CDR3 is TGTGCCAGCAGCTACATTTCTGACGGGGAGCTGTTTTTT. Amino acids: CASSYISDGELFF.

This clonotype was recorded a few times. This chain uses TRBV12-3 or TRBV12-4 with TRBJ1-3, with 9 bases aligning to TRBD1. CDR3 length: 13 amino acids. V was pared by 4 bases and J by 7 bases, with 2 bases of the junction left unmatched. The CDR3 bases are TGTGCCAGCAGTTGGACAGGGGTGAACACCATATATTTT. Its translation is CASSWTGVNTIYF.

In its sample, this clonotype was seen a few times. The J gene is TRBJ2-1, the V gene TRBV14; perhaps TRBD1 as D (7 bases). The CDR3 is made up of 13 amino acids. Trimming shortened V by 7 bases and J by 9 bases, and 16 bases separated the two germline ends. Germline V gene lookup returns CDR1 SGHDN and CDR2 FVKESK. In nucleotides, the CDR3 is TGTGCCAGCAACAGACCAGGGGGGAGTGAGCAGTTCTTC. It yields the protein CASNRPGGSEQFF.

This clonotype occurred a few times. A read error may explain this, as a much larger clone is one base away. This chain links TRBV6-2 or TRBV6-3 with TRBJ2-1, with 7 bases that match TRBD2. This CDR3 has 15 residues. V lost 5 bases to trimming and J lost 6 bases; unmatched junction nucleotides: 10. CDR1 MNHEY and CDR2 SVGEGT come from the germline V gene. The CDR3 loop reads CASSVVILASNEQFF. The CDR3 DNA sequence: TGTGCCAGCAGTGTAGTGATACTAGCGTCCAATGAGCAGTTCTTC.

This clonotype was recorded once. The chain employs TRBV20-1 and TRBJ2-3; maybe TRBD2 (5 bases). The germline gives CDR1 DFQATT, CDR2 SNEGSKA (reference sequence). The V gene lost 0 bases and the J gene lost 6 bases, with 10 bases spanning the gap. This CDR3 region has 13 residues. Here the CDR3 DNA reads TGCAGTGCTAGAGAGGGGAGTTGGGATACGCAGTATTTT. Amino acids: CSAREGSWDTQYF.

This clonotype was counted ten times or more. V and J are TRBV5-1 and TRBJ2-1; TRBD2 matches at 10 bases. The ends lost 5 bases at V and 7 bases at J; junction bases unmatched: 9. CDR1 and CDR2 from the germline V gene are SGHRS and YFSETQ. The CDR3 length is 15 residues. The CDR3, as DNA: TGCGCCAGCAGGGAACCTAGCGGGAGTTTTAATGAGCAGTTCTTC. Its translation: CASREPSGSFNEQFF.